The 11 T cell receptor beta chains below all came from one sample that was sequenced in a study of esophageal squamous cell carcinoma tumors. PCR used a TCR alpha or TCR beta constant-region primer with a P20EA primer, then nested PCR with CA2 or CB2. Reverse transcription used a polyT18-containing BSL-18E primer, and TCR genes were amplified by unbiased adaptor ligation RT-PCR. From the 5' RACE reads, TCRdb called clonotypes with MiXCR, one entry per CDR3 protein. Among 950 or so distinct CDR3 sequences listed, approximately 13% were seen once. Material: tumor tissue. The source of these receptors is a man between 45 and 80 years old with esophageal squamous cell carcinoma.

Worth noting for this clonotype: This may be a read error: a much more frequent sequence differs by one nucleotide. This chain links TRBV24-1 with TRBJ1-4; no clear D. The CDR3 loop spans 12 amino acids. CDR1 is KGHDR, CDR2 SFDVKD, per germline. The CDR3 DNA reads TGTGCCACCAGTGACCCGGATGAAAAACGGTTTTTT. Amino acid sequence: CATSDPDEKRFF.

This clonotype is judged large (0.1 to 1%). The CDR3 spells CSAYGQGAYNSPLHF. For the CDR3, the DNA is TGCAGTGCTTACGGACAGGGAGCCTATAATTCACCCCTCCACTTT. J is TRBJ1-6 and V is TRBV20-1; 8 bases map to TRBD1. CDR3 length: 15 residues. Trimming removed 5 bases from V and 2 bases from J; junction bases left unmatched: 5. Germline V gene lookup returns CDR1 DFQATT and CDR2 SNEGSKA (reference sequence).

Within the sample, this clonotype is large (0.1 to 1%). V is TRBV5-1 and J is TRBJ2-4; 8 bases align to TRBD2. The CDR3 sequence is 16 residues long. V gave up 1 base and J gave up 7 bases; unmatched junction bases: 10. The germline V gene has CDR1 SGHRS and CDR2 YFSETQ. The CDR3 DNA follows: TGCGCCAGCAGCTTGCACCCAGCGGGAGATGGTAACATTCAGTACTTC. This gives the protein CASSLHPAGDGNIQYF.

This clonotype is termed medium-sized. The CDR3 loop is CAADSGQETQYF. The CDR3 bases are TGTGCCGCCGATAGCGGACAAGAGACCCAGTACTTC. The chain couples TRBV30 to TRBJ2-5; possibly TRBD2 for D (6 bases). Trimming removed 8 bases from V and 2 bases from J, with 12 bases in between. The germline CDR1 and CDR2 sequences are GTSNPN and SVGIG (reference sequence). The CDR3 has 12 amino acids.

This clonotype is termed medium-sized. The chain couples TRBV19 to TRBJ1-2, with TRBD1 identical over 9 bases. V lost 6 bases and J lost 1; bases outside the gene matches: 9. CDR1 and CDR2 from the germline V gene are LNHDA and SQIVND (reference sequence). CDR3 size: 16 residues. The CDR3: CASRTGGAGYNYGYTF. The CDR3 DNA reads as TGTGCCAGTAGAACAGGGGGCGCGGGGTATAACTATGGCTACACCTTC. The whole variable domain, remainder taken from reference TRBV19 and TRBJ1-2, is DGGITQSPKYLFRKEGQNVTLSCEQNLNHDAMYWYRQDPGQGLRLIYYSQIVNDFQKGDIAEGYSVSREKKESFPLTVTSAQKNPTAFYLCASRTGGAGYNYGYTFGSGTRLTVV.

This clonotype is deemed medium-sized. The V gene is TRBV7-9, the J gene TRBJ1-2; D is perhaps TRBD1 (6 bases). CDR3 length: 12 amino acids. The V end lost 4 bases, the J end lost 5 bases, and 8 bases lay between the germline ends. Per the germline V gene, CDR1 is SEHNR and CDR2 is FQNEAQ (reference sequence). The CDR3 spells CASSSQGYGYTF. The CDR3 region has the DNA TGTGCCAGCAGCTCCCAGGGGTATGGCTACACCTTC.

By share, this clonotype ranks as large. The J gene is TRBJ1-1, the V gene TRBV7-8; D perhaps matches TRBD1 (5 bases). This CDR3 contains 14 residues. The germline V and J ends were trimmed by 5 bases and 7 bases, with 17 bases remaining between them. The germline V gene encodes CDR1 SGHVS and CDR2 FQNEAQ. The CDR3 DNA follows: TGTGCCAGCAGCAGGGCCAGGGTTGGGAGTGAAGCTTTCTTT. Translating gives CASSRARVGSEAFF.

Sample share makes this clonotype medium-sized. The gene calls are TRBV20-1 and TRBJ2-1; D is uncertain. This CDR3 contains 15 residues. Trimming pared 3 bases from V and 0 bases from J, leaving 12 bases between. Per germline, CDR1 DFQATT and CDR2 SNEGSKA (reference sequence). The CDR3 region has the DNA TGCAGTGCTAGCCACGGATCAAGCTCCTACAATGAGCAGTTCTTC. Translating it yields CSASHGSSSYNEQFF.

This clonotype is medium-sized in the sample. The V gene is TRBV12-3 or TRBV12-4, the J gene TRBJ2-2; 8 positions agree with TRBD1. This CDR3 has 14 amino acids. The V and J ends lost 6 bases and 5 bases, in that order; junction bases with no gene match: 5. This chain's CDR3 is CASSWTGRTGELFF. The CDR3 DNA is TGTGCCAGCAGCTGGACAGGGCGGACCGGGGAGCTGTTTTTT.

This clonotype is medium-sized by share. V is TRBV24-1 and J is TRBJ2-3, with D possibly TRBD1 on 5 matching bases. The CDR3 extends over 15 amino acids. CDR1 is KGHDR, CDR2 SFDVKD, per germline. Trimming left V 2 bases short and J 2 bases short, with 10 bases between. The CDR3: CATSDSHRYTDTQYF. Here the CDR3 DNA reads TGTGCCACCAGTGATTCCCACAGGTACACAGATACGCAGTATTTT.

This clonotype is classed as medium-sized. The chain employs TRBV28 and TRBJ1-5; possibly TRBD1 for D (5 bases). The CDR3 has 17 amino acids. CDR1 is MDHEN and CDR2 is SYDVKM in the germline V gene. The germline V and J ends were trimmed by 7 bases and 0 bases, with 19 bases remaining between them. The CDR3 loop is CASTSPGRQYSNQPQHF. The CDR3 nucleotides are TGTGCCAGCACCTCACCCGGAAGACAGTATAGCAATCAGCCCCAGCATTTT. Supplemented by reference TRBV28 and TRBJ1-5, the full variable domain reads DVKVTQSSRYLVKRTGEKVFLECVQDMDHENMFWYRQDPGLGLRLIYFSYDVKMKEKGDIPEGYSVSREKKERFSLILESASTNQTSMYLCASTSPGRQYSNQPQHFGDGTRLSIL.